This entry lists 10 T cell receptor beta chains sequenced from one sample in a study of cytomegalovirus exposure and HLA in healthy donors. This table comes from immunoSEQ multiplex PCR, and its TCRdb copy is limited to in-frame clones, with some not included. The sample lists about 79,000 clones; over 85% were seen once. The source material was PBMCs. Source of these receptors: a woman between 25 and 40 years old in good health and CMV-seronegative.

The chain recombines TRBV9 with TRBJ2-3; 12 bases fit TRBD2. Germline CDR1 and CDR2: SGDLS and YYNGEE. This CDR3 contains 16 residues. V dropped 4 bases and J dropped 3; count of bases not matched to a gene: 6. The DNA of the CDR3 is TGTGCCAGCAGCAAGACTAGCGGGGGACCTACAGATACGCAGTATTTT. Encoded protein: CASSKTSGGPTDTQYF.

For the CDR3, the DNA is TGCGCCAGCAGCCAAGGGGCGCAGGTCGGCGCTGGAAACACCATATATTTT. It yields the protein CASSQGAQVGAGNTIYF. This chain links TRBV4-1 with TRBJ1-3; no reliable D call. This CDR3 has 17 residues. In germline, CDR1 is MGHRA, CDR2 YSYEKL. V was clipped by 1 base and J by 2 bases, with 15 bases between them.

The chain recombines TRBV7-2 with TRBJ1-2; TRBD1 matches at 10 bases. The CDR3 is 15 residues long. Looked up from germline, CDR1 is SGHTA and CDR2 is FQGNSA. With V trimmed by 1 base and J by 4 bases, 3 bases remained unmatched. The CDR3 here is CASSLGQGAPYGYTF. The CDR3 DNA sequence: TGTGCCAGCAGCTTAGGACAGGGGGCTCCCTATGGCTACACCTTC.

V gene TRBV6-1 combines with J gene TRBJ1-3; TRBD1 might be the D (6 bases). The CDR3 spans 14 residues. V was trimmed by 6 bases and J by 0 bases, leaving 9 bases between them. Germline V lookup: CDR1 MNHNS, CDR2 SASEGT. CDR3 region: CASRDSYSGNTIYF. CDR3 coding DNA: TGTGCCAGCAGGGACAGTTACTCTGGAAACACCATATATTTT.

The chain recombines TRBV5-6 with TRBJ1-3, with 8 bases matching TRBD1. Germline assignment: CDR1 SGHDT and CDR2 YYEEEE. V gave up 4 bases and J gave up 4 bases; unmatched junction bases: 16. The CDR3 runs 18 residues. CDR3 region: CASSLLRAQGAPGNTIYF. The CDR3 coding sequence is TGTGCCAGCAGCCTCCTACGGGCGCAGGGGGCGCCGGGAAACACCATATATTTT. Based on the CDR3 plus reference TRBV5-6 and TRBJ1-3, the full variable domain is DAGVTQSPTHLIKTRGQQVTLRCSPKSGHDTVSWYQQALGQGPQFIFQYYEEEERQRGNFPDRFSGHQFPNYSSELNVNALLLGDSALYLCASSLLRAQGAPGNTIYFGEGSWLTVV.

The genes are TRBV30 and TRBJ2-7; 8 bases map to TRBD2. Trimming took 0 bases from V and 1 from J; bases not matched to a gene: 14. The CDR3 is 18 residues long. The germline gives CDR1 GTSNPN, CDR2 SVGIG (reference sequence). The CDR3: CAWSVWAFGGRNSYEQYF. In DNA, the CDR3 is TGTGCCTGGAGTGTCTGGGCCTTCGGCGGGAGGAATTCCTACGAGCAGTACTTC.

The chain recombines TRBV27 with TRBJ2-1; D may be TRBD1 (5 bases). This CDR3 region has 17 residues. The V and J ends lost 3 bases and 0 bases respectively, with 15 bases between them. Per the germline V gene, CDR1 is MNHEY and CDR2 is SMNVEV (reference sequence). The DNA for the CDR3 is TGTGCCAGCAGTTTTAGTGCGACAGCCAGCTCCTACAATGAGCAGTTCTTC. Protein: CASSFSATASSYNEQFF.

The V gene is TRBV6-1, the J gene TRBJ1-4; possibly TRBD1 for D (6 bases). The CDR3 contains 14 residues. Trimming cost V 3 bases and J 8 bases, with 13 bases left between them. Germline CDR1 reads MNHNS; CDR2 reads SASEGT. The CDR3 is CASSEDSIWEKLFF. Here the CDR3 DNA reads TGTGCCAGCAGTGAGGACAGTATCTGGGAAAAACTGTTTTTT.

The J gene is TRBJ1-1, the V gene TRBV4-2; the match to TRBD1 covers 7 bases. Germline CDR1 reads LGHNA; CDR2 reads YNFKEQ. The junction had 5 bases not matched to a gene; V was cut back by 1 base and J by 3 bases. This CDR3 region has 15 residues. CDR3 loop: CASSQARQGDTEAFF. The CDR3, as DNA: TGTGCCAGCAGCCAAGCCCGACAGGGAGACACTGAAGCTTTCTTT.

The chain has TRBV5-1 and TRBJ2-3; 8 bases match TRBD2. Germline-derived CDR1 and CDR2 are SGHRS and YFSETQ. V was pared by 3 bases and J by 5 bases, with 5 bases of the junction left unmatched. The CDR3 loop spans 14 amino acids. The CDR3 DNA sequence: TGCGCCAGCAGCTCGGGACTAGTGATAGATACGCAGTATTTT. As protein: CASSSGLVIDTQYF.